The clone carrying this TCR beta chain was seen a few times. Germline V lookup: CDR1 SGHTA, CDR2 FQGTGA. After removal of 2 bases from V and 5 bases from J, the junction contained 4 bases not matched to a gene. The CDR3 covers 15 residues. The data were taken from a study of T-cell memory formation after mild COVID-19. From the 5' RACE reads, TCRdb called clonotypes with MiXCR, one entry per CDR3 protein. The sample shows around 200,000 distinct CDR3 sequences, about a fifth of them seen only once. The TCR sequence derives from an adult woman who had mild COVID-19 (a few samples of this study predate the infection). Cell type and time point are not known. The chain links TRBV7-3 to TRBJ2-2; 8 bases are shared with TRBD1. Sequencing was performed on PBMCs or a T cell subset sorted from them (not recorded which). The CDR3 coding sequence is TGTGCCAGCAGCTTACAGGGGGCATTTACCGGGGAGCTGTTTTTT. Its translation: CASSLQGAFTGELFF.